Following are 9 T cell receptor beta chains from one sample sequenced in a study of regulatory T cells in long-lasting Graves disease. Time point of the sample: newly diagnosed GD, antithyroid drugs for less than 3 months. After RNA was extracted from PBMCs, the TCR library was made from it. Arm-PCR of CDR3 regions and iRepertoire HTBI primers were the basis on which TCR beta libraries were built. TCRdb re-analysed the multiplex PCR reads in MiXCR, keeping a single row per CDR3 protein. Of about 320,000 distinct CDR3 sequences listed, over 15% are singletons. This specimen was peripheral blood mononuclear cells (PBMCs), taken at new diagnosis, from a patient treated with antithyroid drugs. These TCRs come from a female donor with Graves disease.

This clonotype has just one count. V and J are TRBV2 and TRBJ1-5, with D maybe TRBD1 (6 bases). The CDR3 totals 15 residues. The V end was cut by 5 bases, the J end by 0 bases, with 11 bases between. The germline V gene has CDR1 SNHLY and CDR2 FYNNEI. The CDR3 sequence: CASSLMTGSNQPQHF. The CDR3 DNA reads as TGTGCCAGCAGTTTAATGACAGGTAGCAATCAGCCCCAGCATTTT.

This clonotype has at least ten counts. J is TRBJ2-3 and V is TRBV6-5; possible D gene TRBD2, 7 bases. Germline CDR1 and CDR2: MNHEY and SVGAGI. The CDR3 is 16 amino acids. The V end was cut by 1 base, the J end by 4 bases, with 15 bases between. CDR3 sequence (DNA): TGTGCCAGCAGTTACTGGGGTAAAGGGGGGGCAGATACGCAGTATTTT. Protein sequence: CASSYWGKGGADTQYF.

This clonotype was picked up many times. This rearrangement joins TRBV12-3 or TRBV12-4 to TRBJ1-5; D uncertain. The CDR3 contains 15 residues. The V and J ends lost 5 bases and 1 base respectively, with 12 bases between them. This chain's CDR3 is CASSPPRASNQPQHF. Written as DNA, the CDR3 is TGTGCCAGCAGTCCCCCGCGGGCGAGCAATCAGCCCCAGCATTTT.

The J gene is TRBJ1-1, the V gene TRBV7-6, with D unresolved. Trimming pared 2 bases from V and 2 bases from J, leaving 9 bases between. The CDR3 is 14 residues long. The germline V gene has CDR1 SGHVS and CDR2 FNYEAQ. Here the CDR3 reads CASSLSPRNTEAFF. The DNA of the CDR3 is TGTGCCAGCAGCTTATCTCCAAGAAACACTGAAGCTTTCTTT.

At least ten counts were recorded for this clonotype. The chain recombines TRBV2 with TRBJ2-3; 12 bases map to TRBD2. The CDR3 loop spans 16 amino acids. CDR1 is SNHLY, CDR2 FYNNEI, per germline. The ends lost 6 bases at V and 4 bases at J; junction bases unmatched: 8. The CDR3 DNA reads TGTGCCAGCAGGGCTAGCGGGAGGGGAAACGCAGATACGCAGTATTTT. Amino acid sequence: CASRASGRGNADTQYF.

This clonotype was counted ten times or more. The rearrangement joins TRBV11-2 to TRBJ2-7; D remains unclear. Germline V gives CDR1 SGHAT, CDR2 FQNNGV. This CDR3 region has 13 residues. V was cut by 2 bases and J by 3 bases, with 8 bases left in between. CDR3: CASSLSEIYEQYF. DNA of the CDR3: TGTGCCAGCAGCTTATCCGAGATCTACGAGCAGTACTTC.

This sequence joins TRBV20-1 and TRBJ1-1; D is ambiguous. V was cut by 6 bases and J by 11 bases, with 13 bases left in between. Germline V gene lookup returns CDR1 DFQATT and CDR2 SNEGSKA (reference sequence). The CDR3 loop spans 10 amino acids. The CDR3, as DNA: TGCAGTGCCCTAGGACGTTTGGCTTTCTTT. Protein sequence: CSALGRLAFF.

This clonotype was seen repeatedly, ten times or more. This rearrangement joins TRBV6-5 to TRBJ2-1, with TRBD1 matching over 8 bases. Germline V gene lookup returns CDR1 MNHEY and CDR2 SVGAGI. The CDR3 length is 15 residues. V lost 2 bases, J lost 3 bases, and 3 bases stayed unmatched. CDR3 region: CASSYGTGLYNEQFF. In DNA, the CDR3 is TGTGCCAGCAGTTACGGGACAGGACTCTACAATGAGCAGTTCTTC.

This clonotype was counted once. This may arise from a read error, as a much more abundant clone is one base away. The chain uses TRBV30 and TRBJ2-4; 7 bases line up with TRBD2. J was trimmed by 4 bases and V by 2 bases; bases with no gene match: 2. The CDR3 runs 13 residues. Per germline, CDR1 GTSNPN and CDR2 SVGIG (reference sequence). The CDR3, as DNA: TGTGCCTGGAGTTCTAGCGGAAAAAACATTCAGTACTTC. Translating gives CAWSSSGKNIQYF.